This is a list of T cell receptor beta chains from one sample in a study of identical twins. In TCRdb, the 5' RACE reads were re-called with MiXCR into one record per CDR3 protein. The table shows 640,000 or so distinct CDR3 sequences, with less than 7% occurring only once. Sequencing input: naive T cells sorted from blood. These receptors were obtained from a man aged 18 to 29 in good health. CDR3s include the opening cysteine and the closing phenylalanine or tryptophan. The D gene is left open where the match is weak. Clone size is not always given. Where it is, it says once, few, many or a class for expanded clones.

len: 16
v_gene: TRBV5-4
abundance: NA
j_gene: TRBJ2-1
d_gene: TRBD2
CDR3aa: CASSFAPGLGDNEQFF
CDR3nt: TGTGCCAGCAGCTTCGCACCGGGACTAGGGGACAATGAGCAGTTCTTC

len: 14
v_gene: TRBV5-1
abundance: NA
j_gene: TRBJ2-5
d_gene: NA
CDR3aa: CASSPTGPQETQYF
CDR3nt: TGCGCCAGCAGCCCTACAGGGCCCCAAGAGACCCAGTACTTC

len: 13
v_gene: TRBV7-3
abundance: few
j_gene: TRBJ2-3
d_gene: TRBD2
CDR3aa: CATSGTSGDHQYF
CDR3nt: TGTGCCACCTCCGGGACTAGCGGGGACCATCAGTATTTT

len: 16
v_gene: TRBV9
abundance: NA
j_gene: TRBJ2-3
d_gene: NA
CDR3aa: CASSVEAGLYTDTQYF
CDR3nt: TGTGCCAGCAGCGTAGAGGCGGGCCTTTACACAGATACGCAGTATTTT

len: 14
v_gene: TRBV19
abundance: few
j_gene: TRBJ2-7
d_gene: NA
CDR3aa: CASSIDRFSYEQYF
CDR3nt: TGTGCCAGTAGTATAGACAGGTTCTCCTACGAGCAGTACTTC

len: 15
v_gene: TRBV20-1
abundance: many
j_gene: TRBJ2-3
d_gene: NA
CDR3aa: CSAQTGPWGSDTQYF
CDR3nt: TGCAGTGCTCAAACGGGACCCTGGGGTTCAGATACGCAGTATTTT

len: 13
v_gene: TRBV30
abundance: many
j_gene: TRBJ1-1
d_gene: NA
CDR3aa: CAWGTRMNTEAFF
CDR3nt: TGTGCCTGGGGGACAAGGATGAACACTGAAGCTTTCTTT

len: 13
v_gene: TRBV4-3
abundance: few
j_gene: TRBJ2-3
d_gene: NA
CDR3aa: CASSQETTDTQYF
CDR3nt: TGCGCCAGCAGCCAAGAGACGACAGATACGCAGTATTTT

len: 16
v_gene: TRBV7-9
abundance: NA
j_gene: TRBJ2-3
d_gene: TRBD2
CDR3aa: CASSSWEAGASDTQYF
CDR3nt: TGTGCCAGCAGCTCCTGGGAGGCGGGAGCGTCAGATACGCAGTATTTT

len: 12
v_gene: TRBV11-2
abundance: many
j_gene: TRBJ2-3
d_gene: NA
CDR3aa: CASSPEQDTQYF
CDR3nt: TGTGCCAGCAGCCCAGAACAGGATACGCAGTATTTT

len: 14
v_gene: TRBV10-3
abundance: many
j_gene: TRBJ2-3
d_gene: TRBD2
CDR3aa: CAIRLADGTDTQYF
CDR3nt: TGTGCCATCAGACTAGCGGATGGCACAGATACGCAGTATTTT

len: 16
v_gene: TRBV7-2
abundance: few
j_gene: TRBJ2-7
d_gene: NA
CDR3aa: CASSLAPWNRSYEQYF
CDR3nt: TGTGCCAGCAGCTTAGCCCCCTGGAACCGTTCCTACGAGCAGTACTTC

len: 14
v_gene: TRBV7-2
abundance: NA
j_gene: TRBJ2-7
d_gene: TRBD2
CDR3aa: CASSRAGISYEQYF
CDR3nt: TGTGCCAGCAGCCGAGCGGGGATCTCCTACGAGCAGTACTTC

len: 16
v_gene: TRBV5-1
abundance: many
j_gene: TRBJ2-1
d_gene: TRBD2
CDR3aa: CASSFSGTSSYNEQFF
CDR3nt: TGCGCCAGCAGCTTTAGCGGGACCAGCTCCTACAATGAGCAGTTCTTC

len: 16
v_gene: TRBV7-8
abundance: NA
j_gene: TRBJ1-6
d_gene: TRBD1
CDR3aa: CASSLGPGQNNSPLHF
CDR3nt: TGTGCCAGCAGCTTAGGCCCGGGACAGAATAATTCACCCCTCCACTTT

len: 14
v_gene: TRBV20-1
abundance: few
j_gene: TRBJ1-4
d_gene: NA
CDR3aa: CSAAPGATNEKLFF
CDR3nt: TGCAGTGCTGCCCCGGGGGCAACTAATGAAAAACTGTTTTTT

len: 15
v_gene: TRBV4-2
abundance: NA
j_gene: TRBJ2-4
d_gene: NA
CDR3aa: CASSLDRDTENIQYF
CDR3nt: TGTGCCAGCAGCCTTGACCGGGACACAGAAAACATTCAGTACTTC

len: 13
v_gene: TRBV20-1
abundance: many
j_gene: TRBJ2-7
d_gene: TRBD1
CDR3aa: CSASGQGLYEQYF
CDR3nt: TGCAGTGCTAGCGGACAGGGGCTATACGAGCAGTACTTC

len: 8
v_gene: TRBV9
abundance: many
j_gene: TRBJ1-2
d_gene: NA
CDR3aa: CAGRGYTF
CDR3nt: TGTGCCGGCCGGGGCTACACCTTC

len: 15
v_gene: TRBV20-1
abundance: few
j_gene: TRBJ2-7
d_gene: TRBD1
CDR3aa: CSARDLGQGRYEQYF
CDR3nt: TGCAGTGCTAGAGATCTGGGACAGGGTCGCTACGAGCAGTACTTC

len: 13
v_gene: TRBV6-5
abundance: few
j_gene: TRBJ2-7
d_gene: NA
CDR3aa: CASSYLESYEQYF
CDR3nt: TGTGCCAGCAGTTATTTAGAATCCTACGAGCAGTACTTC

len: 19
v_gene: TRBV13
abundance: NA
j_gene: TRBJ2-1
d_gene: TRBD2
CDR3aa: CASSLDRLAPSGSTNEQFF
CDR3nt: TGTGCCAGCAGCTTAGACCGTTTAGCCCCCAGCGGGAGCACGAATGAGCAGTTCTTC

len: 12
v_gene: TRBV5-1
abundance: NA
j_gene: TRBJ2-7
d_gene: NA
CDR3aa: CASSRETTQQYF
CDR3nt: TGCGCCAGCAGCCGTGAGACAACTCAGCAGTACTTC

len: 14
v_gene: TRBV12-3/TRBV12-4
abundance: many
j_gene: TRBJ1-1
d_gene: NA
CDR3aa: CASSLAPENTEAFF
CDR3nt: TGTGCCAGCAGTTTAGCGCCGGAGAACACTGAAGCTTTCTTT

len: 13
v_gene: TRBV6-6
abundance: NA
j_gene: TRBJ2-3
d_gene: TRBD1
CDR3aa: CASGQARGDTQYF
CDR3nt: TGTGCCAGCGGACAGGCCCGCGGAGATACGCAGTATTTT

len: 16
v_gene: TRBV3-1
abundance: few
j_gene: TRBJ2-1
d_gene: NA
CDR3aa: CASSPLGGTRWNEQFF
CDR3nt: TGTGCCAGCAGCCCCCTGGGTGGGACGAGGTGGAATGAGCAGTTCTTC

len: 15
v_gene: TRBV4-1
abundance: few
j_gene: TRBJ2-5
d_gene: TRBD1
CDR3aa: CASSQGAGGKETQYF
CDR3nt: TGCGCCAGCAGCCAAGGAGCAGGGGGAAAAGAGACCCAGTACTTC

len: 14
v_gene: TRBV7-9
abundance: many
j_gene: TRBJ1-1
d_gene: NA
CDR3aa: CASSPDGGFTEAFF
CDR3nt: TGTGCCAGCAGCCCGGACGGGGGATTCACTGAAGCTTTCTTT

len: 15
v_gene: TRBV27
abundance: NA
j_gene: TRBJ1-5
d_gene: NA
CDR3aa: CASSLFYRSNQPQHF
CDR3nt: TGTGCCAGCAGTTTGTTTTATCGCAGCAATCAGCCCCAGCATTTT

len: 16
v_gene: TRBV27
abundance: many
j_gene: TRBJ1-2
d_gene: TRBD1
CDR3aa: CASSLSKGAARHGYTF
CDR3nt: TGTGCCAGCAGTTTATCGAAGGGGGCAGCGCGTCATGGCTACACCTTC

len: 17
v_gene: TRBV27
abundance: many
j_gene: TRBJ1-6
d_gene: NA
CDR3aa: CASSFRDPFSYNSPLHF
CDR3nt: TGTGCCAGCAGTTTCAGGGATCCCTTCTCCTATAATTCACCCCTCCACTTT

len: 16
v_gene: TRBV7-2
abundance: NA
j_gene: TRBJ2-4
d_gene: NA
CDR3aa: CASSLNGGVLSGIQYF
CDR3nt: TGTGCCAGCAGCTTAAATGGGGGCGTCCTTTCGGGCATTCAGTACTTC

len: 16
v_gene: TRBV5-1
abundance: NA
j_gene: TRBJ2-6
d_gene: NA
CDR3aa: CASSLYGTSGANVLTF
CDR3nt: TGCGCCAGCAGCTTGTACGGGACCTCTGGGGCCAACGTCCTGACTTTC

len: 16
v_gene: TRBV29-1
abundance: many
j_gene: TRBJ1-1
d_gene: NA
CDR3aa: CSVEDRGGNMNTEAFF
CDR3nt: TGCAGCGTTGAAGATAGGGGCGGGAATATGAACACTGAAGCTTTCTTT

len: 14
v_gene: TRBV20-1
abundance: NA
j_gene: TRBJ2-1
d_gene: TRBD2
CDR3aa: CSARSSGSWNEQFF
CDR3nt: TGCAGTGCTAGGTCTAGCGGGAGTTGGAATGAGCAGTTCTTC

len: 15
v_gene: TRBV29-1
abundance: few
j_gene: TRBJ1-4
d_gene: NA
CDR3aa: CSVEAELGDNEKLFF
CDR3nt: TGCAGCGTTGAAGCAGAATTGGGAGATAATGAAAAACTGTTTTTT

len: 14
v_gene: TRBV4-2
abundance: few
j_gene: TRBJ1-1
d_gene: NA
CDR3aa: CASRIQGDGTEAFF
CDR3nt: TGTGCCAGCAGAATACAGGGAGACGGGACTGAAGCTTTCTTT